This is a list of T cell receptor beta chains from one sample in a study of blood T cell repertoires in COVID-19. Some clones are missing from TCRdb's copy, which holds only in-frame ones; the method was immunoSEQ multiplex PCR. The sample records some 40,000 clones, about 90% being singletons. The sample was peripheral blood. The receptors here all came from a woman in her thirties in a cohort sampled during active COVID-19. The CDR3 runs from the conserved cysteine through the conserved F or W. Each record gives: CDR3 protein, CDR3 DNA, D gene, V gene, J gene, clone size. D genes are given only for firm matches. Size is stated for part of the rows, as once, few or many counts, or as a class when the clone is expanded.

CDR3 protein: CASSQDLSLAGATDTQYF; CDR3 DNA: TGCGCCAGCAGCCAAGATCTGAGCCTAGCGGGAGCCACAGATACGCAGTATTTT; D gene: TRBD2; V gene: TRBV4-1; J gene: TRBJ2-3; clone size: .
CDR3 protein: CASSSQGKGHQPQHF; CDR3 DNA: TGTGCCAGCAGCTCTCAGGGGAAAGGGCATCAGCCCCAGCATTTT; D gene: .; V gene: TRBV5-8; J gene: TRBJ1-5; clone size: .
CDR3 protein: CASSQDLGLAVYNEQFF; CDR3 DNA: TGCGCCAGCAGCCAAGATTTGGGACTAGCAGTGTACAATGAGCAGTTCTTC; D gene: TRBD2; V gene: TRBV4-1; J gene: TRBJ2-1; clone size: once
CDR3 protein: CASSFTEIAEAFF; CDR3 DNA: TGTGCCAGCAGCTTTACGGAGATTGCTGAAGCTTTCTTT; D gene: .; V gene: TRBV7-9; J gene: TRBJ1-1; clone size: few
CDR3 protein: CATSRNRDRVETQYF; CDR3 DNA: TGTGCCACCAGCAGAAACCGGGACAGGGTAGAGACCCAGTACTTC; D gene: TRBD1; V gene: TRBV15; J gene: TRBJ2-5; clone size: .
CDR3 protein: CASSGREGRTGELFF; CDR3 DNA: TGTGCCAGCAGTGGGCGGGAGGGCCGGACCGGGGAGCTGTTTTTT; D gene: TRBD2; V gene: TRBV2; J gene: TRBJ2-2; clone size: .
CDR3 protein: CASSLAQGTQYF; CDR3 DNA: TGTGCCAGCAGTTTAGCCCAGGGGACCCAGTACTTC; D gene: .; V gene: TRBV12-3/TRBV12-4; J gene: TRBJ2-5; clone size: .
CDR3 protein: CASSERRQFF; CDR3 DNA: TGTGCCAGCAGTGAAAGGAGGCAGTTCTTC; D gene: .; V gene: TRBV2; J gene: TRBJ2-1; clone size: .
CDR3 protein: CASSPRQGDTEAFF; CDR3 DNA: TGTGCCAGCTCACCGCGACAGGGGGACACTGAAGCTTTCTTT; D gene: TRBD1; V gene: TRBV18; J gene: TRBJ1-1; clone size: .
CDR3 protein: CASSASSYNEQFF; CDR3 DNA: TGTGCCAGTAGTGCCAGCTCCTACAATGAGCAGTTCTTC; D gene: .; V gene: TRBV19; J gene: TRBJ2-1; clone size: .
CDR3 protein: CATSRGGTSLNYEQYF; CDR3 DNA: TGTGCCACCAGCAGAGGGGGGACTAGCCTGAACTACGAGCAGTACTTC; D gene: TRBD2; V gene: TRBV15; J gene: TRBJ2-7; clone size: .
CDR3 protein: CASIFGSGAYEQYF; CDR3 DNA: TGTGCCAGCATTTTCGGTAGCGGGGCCTACGAGCAGTACTTC; D gene: TRBD2; V gene: TRBV2; J gene: TRBJ2-7; clone size: .
CDR3 protein: CATGTSATGELFF; CDR3 DNA: TGTGCCACCGGGACTAGCGCCACCGGGGAGCTGTTTTTT; D gene: TRBD2; V gene: TRBV10-3; J gene: TRBJ2-2; clone size: .
CDR3 protein: CSASVLQGTGELFF; CDR3 DNA: TGCAGTGCTAGTGTGCTACAGGGCACCGGGGAGCTGTTTTTT; D gene: .; V gene: TRBV20-1; J gene: TRBJ2-2; clone size: .
CDR3 protein: CASSRRQSMNTEAFF; CDR3 DNA: TGTGCCAGCAGCAGAAGACAGAGCATGAACACTGAAGCTTTCTTT; D gene: .; V gene: TRBV11-3; J gene: TRBJ1-1; clone size: .
CDR3 protein: CASSIWTGPYEQYF; CDR3 DNA: TGTGCCAGTAGTATATGGACAGGGCCCTACGAGCAGTACTTC; D gene: TRBD1; V gene: TRBV19; J gene: TRBJ2-7; clone size: .
CDR3 protein: CASRRGELRDTQYF; CDR3 DNA: TGTGCCAGCAGACGCGGGGAACTTCGGGATACGCAGTATTTT; D gene: .; V gene: TRBV7-9; J gene: TRBJ2-3; clone size: .
CDR3 protein: CASSYSLTGNNDGYTF; CDR3 DNA: TGTGCCAGCAGTTACTCCTTGACAGGGAATAATGATGGCTACACCTTC; D gene: TRBD1; V gene: TRBV6-5; J gene: TRBJ1-2; clone size: .
CDR3 protein: CSVVAGPNQPQHF; CDR3 DNA: TGCAGCGTTGTAGCAGGGCCCAATCAGCCCCAGCATTTT; D gene: .; V gene: TRBV29-1; J gene: TRBJ1-5; clone size: .
CDR3 protein: CASTAWGGDNEQFF; CDR3 DNA: TGTGCCAGCACCGCGTGGGGAGGGGATAATGAGCAGTTCTTC; D gene: TRBD2; V gene: TRBV18; J gene: TRBJ2-1; clone size: .
CDR3 protein: CASSYALREGEETQYF; CDR3 DNA: TGTGCCAGCAGTTATGCGTTGCGGGAGGGGGAGGAGACCCAGTACTTC; D gene: TRBD2; V gene: TRBV28; J gene: TRBJ2-5; clone size: .
CDR3 protein: CASSQNSVGTGELFF; CDR3 DNA: TGTGCCAGCAGTCAAAATAGCGTCGGCACCGGGGAGCTGTTTTTT; D gene: .; V gene: TRBV6-5; J gene: TRBJ2-2; clone size: .
CDR3 protein: CASSFASGSSYNEQFF; CDR3 DNA: TGTGCCAGCAGCTTTGCTAGCGGAAGCTCCTACAATGAGCAGTTCTTC; D gene: TRBD2; V gene: TRBV7-3; J gene: TRBJ2-1; clone size: .
CDR3 protein: CASSTGANTEAFF; CDR3 DNA: TGTGCCAGCTCAACAGGGGCGAACACTGAAGCTTTCTTT; D gene: TRBD1; V gene: TRBV18; J gene: TRBJ1-1; clone size: .
CDR3 protein: CATSRDFRRDNEQFF; CDR3 DNA: TGTGCCACCAGCAGAGATTTTCGGAGAGACAATGAGCAGTTCTTC; D gene: .; V gene: TRBV15; J gene: TRBJ2-1; clone size: .
CDR3 protein: CASIPQGSGNTIYF; CDR3 DNA: TGTGCCAGCATCCCGCAGGGCTCTGGAAACACCATATATTTT; D gene: .; V gene: TRBV28; J gene: TRBJ1-3; clone size: .
CDR3 protein: CSVERGGNSPLHF; CDR3 DNA: TGCAGCGTTGAACGGGGTGGCAATTCACCCCTCCACTTT; D gene: .; V gene: TRBV29-1; J gene: TRBJ1-6; clone size: .
CDR3 protein: CASSEGQGAVNEQFF; CDR3 DNA: TGTGCCAGCAGCGAGGGACAGGGGGCAGTCAATGAGCAGTTCTTC; D gene: TRBD1; V gene: TRBV13; J gene: TRBJ2-1; clone size: .
CDR3 protein: CASSRADRGRSTEAFF; CDR3 DNA: TGTGCCAGCAGCCGAGCCGACAGGGGGCGATCGACTGAAGCTTTCTTT; D gene: TRBD1; V gene: TRBV6-2/TRBV6-3; J gene: TRBJ1-1; clone size: .
CDR3 protein: CASSQEVGYSDSYEQYF; CDR3 DNA: TGCGCCAGCAGCCAAGAGGTAGGCTATAGCGACTCCTACGAGCAGTACTTC; D gene: .; V gene: TRBV4-1; J gene: TRBJ2-7; clone size: few
CDR3 protein: CSPREGGEAFF; CDR3 DNA: TGCAGTCCTAGGGAGGGAGGTGAAGCTTTCTTT; D gene: .; V gene: TRBV20-1; J gene: TRBJ1-1; clone size: once
CDR3 protein: CASRRQGLNTDTQYF; CDR3 DNA: TGTGCCAGCAGGAGACAGGGCTTAAACACAGATACGCAGTATTTT; D gene: TRBD1; V gene: TRBV25-1; J gene: TRBJ2-3; clone size: .
CDR3 protein: CASSVQGDGDTQYF; CDR3 DNA: TGTGCCAGCAGCGTTCAGGGGGATGGAGATACGCAGTATTTT; D gene: TRBD1; V gene: TRBV9; J gene: TRBJ2-3; clone size: .
CDR3 protein: CASSYSNYASAVEQFF; CDR3 DNA: TGTGCCAGCAGTTACTCGAATTACGCATCAGCGGTTGAGCAGTTCTTC; D gene: .; V gene: TRBV6-5; J gene: TRBJ2-1; clone size: .
CDR3 protein: CASSYRGLAGVNEQFF; CDR3 DNA: TGTGCCAGCAGTTACCGCGGACTAGCGGGAGTCAATGAGCAGTTCTTC; D gene: TRBD2; V gene: TRBV6-5; J gene: TRBJ2-1; clone size: .
CDR3 protein: CASSPPYNSYEQYF; CDR3 DNA: TGTGCCAGCTCACCACCGTACAACTCCTACGAGCAGTACTTC; D gene: .; V gene: TRBV18; J gene: TRBJ2-7; clone size: .
CDR3 protein: CASSFADTQYF; CDR3 DNA: TGCGCCAGCAGCTTCGCAGATACGCAGTATTTT; D gene: .; V gene: TRBV5-1; J gene: TRBJ2-3; clone size: .
CDR3 protein: CASSQELETVLLRVNTGELFF; CDR3 DNA: TGTGCCAGCAGCCAAGAACTCGAGACAGTACTTCTAAGGGTTAACACCGGGGAGCTGTTTTTT; D gene: .; V gene: TRBV3-1/TRBV3-2; J gene: TRBJ2-2; clone size: .
CDR3 protein: CASSESVGAGGHTIYF; CDR3 DNA: TGCGCCAGCAGTGAGTCGGTAGGGGCAGGTGGACACACCATATATTTT; D gene: .; V gene: TRBV10-2; J gene: TRBJ1-3; clone size: .
CDR3 protein: CSASNHPGQGISPLHF; CDR3 DNA: TGCAGTGCTAGTAATCATCCTGGACAGGGCATATCACCCCTCCACTTT; D gene: TRBD1; V gene: TRBV20-1; J gene: TRBJ1-6; clone size: .
CDR3 protein: CASSLRDRGPEQYF; CDR3 DNA: TGCGCCAGCAGCCTCCGGGACAGGGGTCCCGAGCAGTACTTC; D gene: TRBD1; V gene: TRBV4-1; J gene: TRBJ2-7; clone size: .